The next 15 T cell receptor beta chains were all read from a single sample in a study of circulating CD8 cells and anti-PD-1 response in melanoma. From live CD3+CD8+TCRalphabeta+ cells, four PD-1 and/or TIGIT subsets were sorted. Using about 15 ng of total RNA, TCR libraries were made with the QIAseq Immune Repertoire TCR panel. One entry per CDR3 protein, called by TCRdb with MiXCR from the reads. This table holds approximately 340 distinct CDR3 sequences, around 9.3% found once. Sequenced here: CD8+ T cells from PBMCs, sampled at baseline or after one month of anti-PD-1 therapy (not recorded which). These receptors were obtained from a human donor with melanoma.

This clonotype qualifies as medium-sized. A much larger clone lies a single base off, so this may be a read error. The chain combines TRBV6-6 with TRBJ1-5; D unclear. In germline, CDR1 is MNHNY, CDR2 SVGAGI (reference sequence). The length of the CDR3 is 14 residues. V was shortened by 8 bases and J by 9 bases, with 20 bases between the two germline ends. This CDR3 reads CASGVSAARWPQHF. CDR3 DNA: TGTGCCAGCGGTGTCAGTGCGGCTAGGTGGCCCCAGCATTTT.

Within the sample, this clonotype is large. The chain has TRBV6-1 and TRBJ2-6, with D uncertain. V was clipped by 3 bases and J by 0 bases, with 9 bases between them. Germline V lookup: CDR1 MNHNS, CDR2 SASEGT. The CDR3 is 16 residues long. The CDR3 loop is CASSENGLSGANVLTF. The CDR3 DNA follows: TGTGCCAGCAGTGAGAATGGGCTCTCTGGGGCCAACGTCCTGACTTTC.

This clonotype qualifies as large (0.1 to 1%). The CDR3 is CAISESGTPLSYEQYF. CDR3 DNA: TGTGCCATCAGTGAGTCCGGGACACCTCTATCCTACGAGCAGTACTTC. V usage is TRBV10-3 and J usage is TRBJ2-7; maybe TRBD1 (6 bases). Per germline, CDR1 ENHRY and CDR2 SYGVKD. The CDR3 is 16 residues long. Trimming cost V 0 bases and J 1 base, with 13 bases left between them.

Within the sample, this clonotype is large. The rearrangement joins TRBV28 to TRBJ2-2; the match to TRBD1 covers 8 bases. CDR3 length: 15 residues. With 5 bases clipped from V and 5 bases from J, the junction kept 7 bases outside the gene matches. Germline CDR1 is MDHEN and CDR2 is SYDVKM. In DNA form, the CDR3 reads TGTGCCAGCAGTATTACGGGACAGGAGACCGGGGAGCTGTTTTTT. Translating it yields CASSITGQETGELFF.

This clonotype is categorized as medium-sized. This chain joins TRBV7-2 and TRBJ2-7; TRBD2 matches at 7 bases. Germline-derived CDR1 and CDR2 are SGHTA and FQGNSA. Trimming cost V 5 bases and J 4 bases; bases outside gene matches: 5. The CDR3 is made up of 13 amino acids. The CDR3 sequence is CASSLGGKYEQYF. CDR3 in DNA: TGTGCCAGCAGCCTGGGAGGGAAATACGAGCAGTACTTC.

In this sample, this clonotype turned up once. This sequence is one base from a far larger clone and is likely a read error. The gene calls are TRBV28 and TRBJ2-7; 9 bases agree with TRBD1. The CDR3 runs to 16 residues. With 5 bases clipped from V and 7 bases from J, the junction kept 15 bases outside the gene matches. CDR1 is MDHEN, CDR2 SYDVKM, per germline. In nucleotides, the CDR3 is TGTGCCAGCAGTACCCAGGACAGGGGATATGTCTATGAGCAGTACTTC. Translation: CASSTQDRGYVYEQYF. Full variable domain (outside the CDR3, taken from reference TRBV28 and TRBJ2-7): DVKVTQSSRYLVKRTGEKVFLECVQDMDHENMFWYRQDPGLGLRLIYFSYDVKMKEKGDIPEGYSVSREKKERFSLILESASTNQTSMYLCASSTQDRGYVYEQYFGPGTRLTVT.

In its sample, this clonotype ranks as medium-sized. The rearrangement joins TRBV19 to TRBJ2-2; 10 nucleotides match TRBD2. This CDR3 is 14 amino acids long. CDR1 is LNHDA, CDR2 SQIVND, per germline (reference sequence). V trimming: 9 bases; J trimming: 3 bases; junction bases outside the gene matches: 4. CDR3 DNA sequence: TGTGCCAGCGACGGACTAGCGGACACCGGGGAGCTGTTTTTT. It encodes CASDGLADTGELFF.

This clonotype is large (0.1 to 1%) within its sample. The chain uses TRBV28 and TRBJ2-2; D is perhaps TRBD1 or TRBD2 (6 bases each). The V end lost 6 bases, the J end lost 4 bases, and 15 bases lay between the germline ends. The CDR3 has 15 residues. Per germline, CDR1 MDHEN and CDR2 SYDVKM. The CDR3 protein is CASRPHREVTGELFF. The CDR3 DNA sequence: TGTGCCAGCAGGCCCCACAGGGAGGTCACCGGGGAGCTGTTTTTT.

Relative to its sample, this clonotype is large. The rearrangement uses TRBV6-4 and TRBJ2-2; D gene uncertain. V was clipped by 0 bases and J by 2 bases, with 4 bases between them. This CDR3 region has 14 residues. The germline V gene encodes CDR1 MRHNA and CDR2 SNTAGT. CDR3 nucleotide sequence: TGTGCCAGCAGTGACTCGACAAACACCGGGGAGCTGTTTTTT. It translates to CASSDSTNTGELFF.

This clonotype qualifies as large (0.1 to 1%). V is TRBV4-2 and J is TRBJ2-3, with D possibly being TRBD2 (5 bases). V lost 1 base, J lost 4 bases, and 12 bases lay in between. CDR3 length equals 15 residues. Looked up from germline, CDR1 is LGHNA and CDR2 is YNFKEQ. The CDR3 loop is CASSQGGLDADTQYF. The CDR3 nucleotides are TGTGCCAGCAGCCAAGGCGGGCTTGATGCAGATACGCAGTATTTT.

This clonotype is a singleton in its sample. One end of the junction varies from germline; a read error may be responsible. The J gene is TRBJ2-7, the V gene TRBV19, with D perhaps given as TRBD1 or TRBD2 (5 bases each). There are 15 residues in the CDR3. In germline, CDR1 is LNHDA, CDR2 SQIVND (reference sequence). The CDR3 DNA follows: TGTGCCAGTAGTACAGCCGGGACCGGTACCTACGGGCAGTACTTC. Its protein product is CASSTAGTGTYGQYF.

In its sample, this clonotype was seen a few times. This chain connects TRBV6-1 to TRBJ2-7, with D perhaps TRBD2 (5 bases). The CDR3 extends over 19 amino acids. V gave up 0 bases and J gave up 3 bases, with 24 bases separating them. The germline CDR1 and CDR2 sequences are MNHNS and SASEGT. CDR3 amino acids: CASSEATAVLWTTRYEQYF. CDR3 bases: TGTGCCAGCAGTGAAGCCACAGCGGTCCTCTGGACGACTCGCTACGAGCAGTACTTC.

This clonotype is deemed large (0.1 to 1%). The chain employs TRBV20-1 and TRBJ2-7, with a possible D match to TRBD1 (5 bases). Germline loops: CDR1 DFQATT, CDR2 SNEGSKA (reference sequence). The CDR3 is made up of 13 amino acids. The ends were cut back, 6 bases at V and 2 bases at J, with 14 bases in the middle. Written as DNA, the CDR3 is TGCAGTGCCAGATATCCACAGGCCTACGAGCAGTACTTC. Encoded protein: CSARYPQAYEQYF.

On this clonotype itself: The final CDR3 position lacks the conserved phenylalanine or tryptophan, pointing to a likely read error. CDR3 amino acids: CASNEERAEAFI. CDR3 nucleotide sequence: TGTGCCAGCAATGAAGAAAGGGCTGAAGCTTTCATT. The chain has TRBV2 and TRBJ1-1, with no clear D. The CDR3 loop spans 12 amino acids. Germline CDR1 and CDR2: SNHLY and FYNNEI.

This clonotype is deemed large. The rearrangement uses TRBV6-4 and TRBJ2-3; 8 bases are shared with TRBD2. Trimming cost V 2 bases and J 4 bases; bases outside gene matches: 5. Per germline, CDR1 MRHNA and CDR2 SNTAGT. This CDR3 has 15 residues. CDR3 DNA sequence: TGTGCCAGCAGTGACGACGGGGGGGCGGCAGATACGCAGTATTTT. This codes for CASSDDGGAADTQYF.